This TCR beta chain was captured in a study of shared clonotypes between healthy human individuals. The study, taken as a whole, reports: Rarefaction showed that sequencing of sorted subsets was incomplete (despite large depth).

Assay runs were performed at deep level. The input for sorted-subset replicate PCRs was around 210 ng DNA, tens of thousands of T cell genomes. The assay was immunoSEQ multiplex PCR, and TCRdb's table has in-frame clones only and misses some. The table lists about 680,000 clones, 92% of them singletons, with approximately 22% in the top ten. Naive CD8 populations comprised CD45RO-negative cells positively selected for CCR7, excluding terminally differentiated effector memory CD45RA+ cells. There were no recent acute infections or vaccinations among the donors, who were healthy HIV-negative adults. Concerning this clone itself: Antigen unknown.

The CDR3 is made up of 14 amino acids. Germline CDR1 MGHRA, CDR2 YSYEKL. With 4 bases clipped from V and 8 bases from J, the junction kept 6 bases outside the gene matches. The gene calls are TRBV4-1 and TRBJ1-4, with TRBD1 matching over 8 bases. The sequencing input was naive CD8+ T cells sorted from blood. The sequence was collected from a man in his thirties or forties in good health. The CDR3 bases are TGCGCCAGCAGCCGAGGACAGGGAGGAGAAAAACTGTTTTTT. This codes for CASSRGQGGEKLFF.